This T cell receptor (beta chain) comes out of a study of human T cells and chemical hapten exposure. Study-wide background: Per-sample variation in TCR yield stemmed mainly from small pooled library volume differences.

This clonotype has at least ten counts. Its antigen is not known. Points from the study as a whole: Once DPC sensitization occurred, TCRs above 1 in 1000 frequency showed no change.

Sample time point: healthy volunteer bleed at 2 weeks. Blood, whole and unfractionated, served as the source for total RNA extraction. The library put unique molecular identifiers onto individual cDNA molecules. Original handling: Ranging from roughly 23,224 to 700,000, TCR counts per sample had a median value of 95,638. TCRdb recomputed calls from the RACE reads with MiXCR, one row per CDR3 protein. In this record, the V and J calls reflect TCRdb's handling and not the investigators' own analysis. The profile shows roughly 120,000 distinct CDR3 sequences, 9% to 10% of them singletons. J gave up 4 bases and V 6 bases, and 7 bases lay outside the gene matches. Germline V lookup: CDR1 MNHNY, CDR2 SVGAGI (reference sequence). This CDR3 has 14 residues.

This chain links TRBV6-6 with TRBJ2-3, with 7 bases identical to TRBD2. The sequencing sample was made of whole blood. This TCR was sampled from a male donor in good health. Some clones in this sample may be carry-over from other donors' samples. Here the CDR3 DNA reads TGTGCCAGCAGCCTAGGCCGGGGGGCAGATACGCAGTATTTT. It translates to CASSLGRGADTQYF.